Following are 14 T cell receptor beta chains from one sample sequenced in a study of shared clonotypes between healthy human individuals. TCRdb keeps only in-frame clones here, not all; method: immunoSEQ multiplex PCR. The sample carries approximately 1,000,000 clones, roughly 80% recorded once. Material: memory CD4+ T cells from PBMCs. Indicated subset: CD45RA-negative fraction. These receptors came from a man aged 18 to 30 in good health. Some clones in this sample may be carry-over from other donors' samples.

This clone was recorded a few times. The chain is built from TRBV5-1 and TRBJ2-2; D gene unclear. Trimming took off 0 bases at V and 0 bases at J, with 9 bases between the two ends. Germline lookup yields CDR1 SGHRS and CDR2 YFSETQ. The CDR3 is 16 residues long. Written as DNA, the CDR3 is TGCGCCAGCAGCTTGGGGGTCAGGACGAACACCGGGGAGCTGTTTTTT. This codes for CASSLGVRTNTGELFF.

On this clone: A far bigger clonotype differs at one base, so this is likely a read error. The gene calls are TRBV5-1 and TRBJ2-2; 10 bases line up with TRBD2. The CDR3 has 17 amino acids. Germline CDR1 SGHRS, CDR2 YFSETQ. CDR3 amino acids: CASSAELAGQNTGEPFF. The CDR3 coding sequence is TGCGCCAGCAGCGCAGAACTAGCGGGACAAAACACCGGGGAGCCGTTTTTT.

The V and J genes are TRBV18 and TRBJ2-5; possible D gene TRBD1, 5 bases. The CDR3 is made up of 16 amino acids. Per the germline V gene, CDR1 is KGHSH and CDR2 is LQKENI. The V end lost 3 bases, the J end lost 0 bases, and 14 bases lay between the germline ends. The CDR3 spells CASSPDSGSNQETQYF. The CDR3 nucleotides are TGTGCCAGCTCACCTGATTCAGGGTCTAACCAAGAGACCCAGTACTTC. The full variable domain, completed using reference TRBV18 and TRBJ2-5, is NAGVMQNPRHLVRRRGQEARLRCSPMKGHSHVYWYRQLPEEGLKFMVYLQKENIIDESGMPKERFSAEFPKEGPSILRIQQVVRGDSAAYFCASSPDSGSNQETQYFGPGTRLLVL.

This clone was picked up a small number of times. The CDR3 spells CASSAGQGGSTEAFF. The CDR3 DNA follows: TGTGCCAGCTCGGCGGGACAGGGGGGTAGCACTGAAGCTTTCTTT. This chain links TRBV18 with TRBJ1-1, with 11 bases lining up with TRBD1. V lost 6 bases to trimming and J lost 4 bases; unmatched junction nucleotides: 7. The CDR3 consists of 15 residues. The germline V gene has CDR1 KGHSH and CDR2 LQKENI.

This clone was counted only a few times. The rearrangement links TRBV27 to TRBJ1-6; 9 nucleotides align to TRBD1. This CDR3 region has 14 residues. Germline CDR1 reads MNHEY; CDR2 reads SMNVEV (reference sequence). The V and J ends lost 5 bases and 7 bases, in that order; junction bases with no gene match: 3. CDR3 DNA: TGTGCCAGCAGTATAGGGACAGGGAATTCACCCCTCCACTTT. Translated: CASSIGTGNSPLHF.

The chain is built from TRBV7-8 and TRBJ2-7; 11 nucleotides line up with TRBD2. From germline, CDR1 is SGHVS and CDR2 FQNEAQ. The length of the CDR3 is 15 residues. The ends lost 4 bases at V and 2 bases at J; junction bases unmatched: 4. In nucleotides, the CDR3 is TGTGCCAGCAGCTCCACTAGCGGGAGCACCTACGAGCAGTACTTC. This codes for CASSSTSGSTYEQYF.

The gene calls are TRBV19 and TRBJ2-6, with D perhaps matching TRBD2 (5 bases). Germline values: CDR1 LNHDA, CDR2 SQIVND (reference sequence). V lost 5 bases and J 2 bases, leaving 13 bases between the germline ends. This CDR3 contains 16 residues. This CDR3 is CASSVWWGAGANVLTF. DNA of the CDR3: TGTGCCAGTAGTGTATGGTGGGGAGCTGGGGCCAACGTCCTGACTTTC. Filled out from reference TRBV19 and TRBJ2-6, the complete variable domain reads DGGITQSPKYLFRKEGQNVTLSCEQNLNHDAMYWYRQDPGQGLRLIYYSQIVNDFQKGDIAEGYSVSREKKESFPLTVTSAQKNPTAFYLCASSVWWGAGANVLTFGAGSRLTVL.

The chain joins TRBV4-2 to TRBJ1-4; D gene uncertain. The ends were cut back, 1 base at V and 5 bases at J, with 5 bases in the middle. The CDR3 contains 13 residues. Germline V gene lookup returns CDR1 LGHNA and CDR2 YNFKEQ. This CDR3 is CASSQGGNEKLFF. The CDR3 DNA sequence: TGTGCCAGCAGCCAAGGGGGAAATGAAAAACTGTTTTTT.

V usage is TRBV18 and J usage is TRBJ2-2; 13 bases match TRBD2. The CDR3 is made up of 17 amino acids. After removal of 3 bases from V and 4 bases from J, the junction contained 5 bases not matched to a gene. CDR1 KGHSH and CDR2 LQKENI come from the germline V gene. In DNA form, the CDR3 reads TGTGCCAGCTCACCCGGACGACTAGCGGGGGGCACCGGGGAGCTGTTTTTT. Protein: CASSPGRLAGGTGELFF. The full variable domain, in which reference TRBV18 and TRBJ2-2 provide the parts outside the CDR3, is NAGVMQNPRHLVRRRGQEARLRCSPMKGHSHVYWYRQLPEEGLKFMVYLQKENIIDESGMPKERFSAEFPKEGPSILRIQQVVRGDSAAYFCASSPGRLAGGTGELFFGEGSRLTVL.

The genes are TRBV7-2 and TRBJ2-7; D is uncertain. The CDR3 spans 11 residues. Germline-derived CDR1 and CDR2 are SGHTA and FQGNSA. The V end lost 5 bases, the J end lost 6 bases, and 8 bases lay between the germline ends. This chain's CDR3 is CASSMTSEQYF. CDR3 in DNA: TGTGCCAGCAGCATGACCAGCGAGCAGTACTTC.

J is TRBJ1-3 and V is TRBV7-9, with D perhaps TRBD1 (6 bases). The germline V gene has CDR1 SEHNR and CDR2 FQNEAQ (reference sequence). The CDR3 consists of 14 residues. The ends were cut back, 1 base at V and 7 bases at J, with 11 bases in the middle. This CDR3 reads CASSLGQVGNTIYF. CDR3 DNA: TGTGCCAGCAGCTTAGGACAGGTCGGGAACACCATATATTTT.

CDR3 protein: CASSLAHGPSEGNTIYF. CDR3 DNA: TGTGCCAGCAGCTTAGCTCACGGACCGTCGGAGGGAAACACCATATATTTT. The genes are TRBV7-2 and TRBJ1-3; the D is unclear. V was shortened by 0 bases and J by 4 bases, with 16 bases between the two germline ends. There are 17 residues in the CDR3. The germline CDR1 and CDR2 sequences are SGHTA and FQGNSA.

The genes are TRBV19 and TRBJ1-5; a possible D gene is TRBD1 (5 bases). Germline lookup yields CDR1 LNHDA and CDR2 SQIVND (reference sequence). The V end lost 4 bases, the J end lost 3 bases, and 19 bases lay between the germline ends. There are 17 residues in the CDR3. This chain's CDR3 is CASSSGLRQGFNQPQHF. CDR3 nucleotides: TGTGCCAGTAGTAGCGGGCTCCGGCAGGGATTCAATCAGCCCCAGCATTTT.

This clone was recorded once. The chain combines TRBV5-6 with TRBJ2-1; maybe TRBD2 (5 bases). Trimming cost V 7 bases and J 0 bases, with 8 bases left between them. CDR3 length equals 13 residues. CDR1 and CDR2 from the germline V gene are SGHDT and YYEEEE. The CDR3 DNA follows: TGTGCCAGCCACGGGAACTCCTACAATGAGCAGTTCTTC. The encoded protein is CASHGNSYNEQFF.